This T cell receptor beta chain was retrieved from a study of shared clonotypes between healthy human individuals. In the study overall: CD4 naive and CD4 memory each took three plates per donor, while CD8 naive took two and CD8 memory one.

Generated by immunoSEQ multiplex PCR, the TCRdb table keeps only in-frame clones and is missing some. This table holds 300,000 to 400,000 clones, less than 85% found once. Germline-derived CDR1 and CDR2 are SGHTA and FQGNSA. The length of the CDR3 is 12 residues. V shed 2 bases and J shed 5 bases, with 6 bases lying between them. About this clone: Its specificity is not known. The same CDR3 can be traced to other DNA sequences in this sample.

The study's findings and limits: Generation probabilities were higher for clonotypes shared across all four sorted-subset donors than for unshared ones. Rarefaction showed that sequencing of sorted subsets was incomplete (despite large depth).

A CD45RA+ naive subset and a CD45RA-negative memory subset were split from CD4+ cells. V and J are TRBV7-2 and TRBJ1-1; D gene unclear. The sequence derives from a young man in good health. Sequenced: memory CD4+ T cells sorted from blood. Subset defined: CD45RA-negative fraction. CDR3 nucleotides: TGTGCCAGCAGCTTACGGGAGACTGAAGCTTTCTTT. Its protein product is CASSLRETEAFF.